The 15 T cell receptor beta chains listed next were all sequenced from one sample in a study of blood T cells in healthy people across ages. The use of a sample-barcoded 5' primer and a J-beta primer mix characterized a second PCR of about 7 to 12 cycles. One entry per CDR3 protein results from TCRdb running MiXCR on the 5' RACE reads. The sample records over 1.5 million distinct CDR3 sequences, just under 50% being singletons. The sample consisted of blood. These receptors were collected from a woman in her forties in good health.

The chain recombines TRBV7-2 with TRBJ1-4; weak D call: TRBD1 (6 bases). The CDR3 totals 15 residues. Per the germline V gene, CDR1 is SGHTA and CDR2 is FQGNSA. The V gene lost 2 bases and the J gene lost 8 bases, with 15 bases spanning the gap. The CDR3 sequence is CASSLSGDISEKLFF. CDR3 bases: TGTGCCAGCAGCTTATCGGGGGACATTAGCGAAAAACTGTTTTTT.

The chain joins TRBV5-1 to TRBJ2-5; possibly TRBD2 for D (6 bases). With 10 bases removed from V and 0 bases from J, the gap between germline ends came to 10 bases. Per germline, CDR1 SGHRS and CDR2 YFSETQ. This CDR3 is 12 amino acids long. The CDR3 nucleotides are TGCGCCGGTAGGGACTACCAAGAGACCCAGTACTTC. Its protein is CAGRDYQETQYF.

This CDR3 is CASSSLTGHTQYF. Here the CDR3 DNA reads TGTGCCAGCAGTAGTCTAACAGGGCATACGCAGTATTTT. V gene TRBV28 combines with J gene TRBJ2-3; D possibly corresponds to TRBD1 (6 bases). V was clipped by 5 bases and J by 7 bases, with 13 bases between them. Germline V gene data show CDR1 as MDHEN and CDR2 as SYDVKM. This CDR3 spans 13 amino acids.

This rearrangement joins TRBV4-3 to TRBJ1-5; 9 bases line up with TRBD1. This CDR3 contains 14 residues. Losses at the gene ends were 3 bases for V and 7 bases for J; bases not matched to a gene: 4. Germline loops: CDR1 LGHNA, CDR2 YSLEER. The CDR3 loop is CASSHGQGRQPQHF. For the CDR3, the DNA is TGCGCCAGCAGCCACGGACAGGGGCGGCAGCCCCAGCATTTT.

The V gene is TRBV7-3, the J gene TRBJ2-1; 8 bases are a match to TRBD2. Germline CDR1 reads SGHTA; CDR2 reads FQGTGA. V was clipped by 1 base and J by 9 bases; unmatched bases: 8. CDR3 length: 15 amino acids. CDR3 protein: CASSLMTGGRGEQFF. In DNA, the CDR3 is TGTGCCAGCAGCTTAATGACGGGGGGGCGTGGTGAGCAGTTCTTC.

This clonotype showed up just a few times. The V gene is TRBV11-2, the J gene TRBJ2-7, with a weak D call TRBD2 (5 bases). CDR1 is SGHAT, CDR2 FQNNGV, per germline. The CDR3 contains 15 residues. Trimming shortened V by 3 bases and J by 0 bases, and 12 bases separated the two germline ends. The CDR3 DNA sequence: TGTGCCAGCAGCTTCTGGACTCTGAGCTCCTACGAGCAGTACTTC. Protein: CASSFWTLSSYEQYF.

About this clonotype itself: Since no conserved phenylalanine or tryptophan closes the CDR3, a read error is the likely cause. The J gene is TRBJ2-5, the V gene TRBV7-2, with TRBD2 matching 10 bases. J gave up 4 bases and V 5 bases, and 7 bases lay outside the gene matches. The CDR3 extends over 15 amino acids. The germline gives CDR1 SGHTA, CDR2 FQGNSA. The CDR3 region has the DNA TGTGCCAGCAGCCCCCACAGCGGGGGGGCAGAGACCCAGTACTTA. As protein: CASSPHSGGAETQYL.

J is TRBJ2-7 and V is TRBV6-2 or TRBV6-3; tentative D call: TRBD2 (5 bases). The CDR3 is made up of 15 amino acids. V lost 5 bases and J 2 bases, leaving 16 bases between the germline ends. Germline V gene sequence: CDR1 MNHEY, CDR2 SVGEGT. CDR3 residues: CASSPLRTEAYEQYF. The CDR3 region has the DNA TGTGCCAGCAGTCCCCTACGGACTGAAGCCTACGAGCAGTACTTC.

The rearrangement links TRBV9 to TRBJ2-1; 9 bases are shared with TRBD1. This CDR3 is built from 17 residues. The V gene's germline CDR1 is SGDLS and CDR2 YYNGEE. The V segment lost 4 bases and the J segment 0 bases; nucleotides outside the gene matches: 8. This CDR3 reads CASSSPGQGISYNEQFF. DNA for the CDR3: TGTGCCAGCAGCTCACCGGGACAGGGTATCTCCTACAATGAGCAGTTCTTC.

The chain combines TRBV4-3 with TRBJ1-2, with D perhaps matching TRBD1 (5 bases). The CDR3 sequence is 13 residues long. Germline lookup yields CDR1 LGHNA and CDR2 YSLEER. V was trimmed by 5 bases and J by 6 bases, leaving 13 bases between them. The CDR3 nucleotides read TGCGCCAGCAGCGCTGGGGGGGTAAATGGCTACACCTTC. Translation gives CASSAGGVNGYTF.

The rearrangement joins TRBV6-2 or TRBV6-3 to TRBJ2-7; D uncertain. Per the germline V gene, CDR1 is MNHEY and CDR2 is SVGEGT. V lost 5 bases and J 7 bases, leaving 15 bases between the germline ends. This CDR3 spans 13 amino acids. The DNA for the CDR3 is TGTGCCAGCAGTGTAGTAAAGGTTCGGGAGCAGTACTTC. This encodes CASSVVKVREQYF.

This clonotype has a handful of counts. The chain uses TRBV7-2 and TRBJ2-6; D ambiguous. Between the trimmed V and J ends, which lost 3 bases and 1 base, there was a span of 10 bases. Germline CDR1 SGHTA, CDR2 FQGNSA. CDR3 length: 16 amino acids. CDR3 in DNA: TGTGCCAGCAGCTTCCGGACCGCTTCTGGGGCCAACGTCCTGACTTTC. Amino acid sequence: CASSFRTASGANVLTF.

The CDR3 reads CASSSFLAGANYEQYF. CDR3 DNA sequence: TGTGCCAGCAGTTCATTCCTAGCGGGGGCCAACTACGAGCAGTACTTC. The chain employs TRBV6-2 or TRBV6-3 and TRBJ2-5, with TRBD2 matching 10 bases. Gene TRBJ2-7 matches the end of the DNA better, so the J call may be wrong. The germline CDR1 and CDR2 sequences are MNHEY and SVGEGT. The CDR3 spans 16 residues.

The rearrangement joins TRBV9 to TRBJ2-6; 7 bases are shared with TRBD1. The CDR3 has 21 residues. Trimming removed 4 bases from V and 2 bases from J; junction bases left unmatched: 21. Looked up from germline, CDR1 is SGDLS and CDR2 is YYNGEE. The CDR3 nucleotides are TGTGCCAGCAGCCCTATTCCGATCGATACAGGGGTCCGCACTGGGGCCAACGTCCTGACTTTC. Protein sequence: CASSPIPIDTGVRTGANVLTF.

As to this clonotype: Sequence at one end of the junction differs from germline and may be a read error. The genes are TRBV13 and TRBJ2-5, with D perhaps TRBD1 or TRBD2 (5 bases each). From germline, CDR1 is PRHDT and CDR2 FYEKMQ (reference sequence). The CDR3 length is 13 residues. CDR3 residues: CAGSPHHLGEQYF. The CDR3 DNA reads as TGTGCCGGCAGCCCCCACCACCTGGGGGAGCAGTACTTC. Full variable domain (rest looked up from reference TRBV13 and TRBJ2-5): AAGVIQSPRHLIKEKRETATLKCYPIPRHDTVYWYQQGPGQDPQFLISFYEKMQSDKGSIPDRFSAQQFSDYHSELNMSSLELGDSALYFCAGSPHHLGEQYFGPGTRLLVL.